Following are 26 T cell receptor beta chains from one sample sequenced in a study of blood T cells in healthy people across ages. Then a second PCR, running about 6 to 12 cycles, was carried out with a sample-barcoded 5' primer and a J-beta primer mix. TCRdb independently ran MiXCR on the 5' RACE reads; one entry per CDR3 protein. The sample contains around 990,000 distinct CDR3 sequences, 20% to 25% of which appear only once. This sample also belongs to another study, concerning T cells of mothers and their children.

The sample comprised blood. These receptors were collected from a girl between 2 and 10 years old in good health.

This clonotype has a handful of counts. The J gene is TRBJ2-1, the V gene TRBV7-6; D ambiguous. Germline V gives CDR1 SGHVS, CDR2 FNYEAQ. Trimming took 5 bases from V and 4 from J, leaving 9 bases between them. The CDR3 has 13 amino acids. CDR3 DNA sequence: TGTGCCAGCAGCCGACTCATGTACAATGAGCAGTTCTTC. Translation: CASSRLMYNEQFF.

This chain joins TRBV3-1 and TRBJ2-1, with TRBD2 identical over 9 bases. The CDR3 loop spans 16 amino acids. Trimming took 4 bases from V and 3 from J; bases not matched to a gene: 7. Germline V gives CDR1 LGHDT, CDR2 YNNKEL (reference sequence). The CDR3 loop is CASSPVSGGYYNEQFF. CDR3 nucleotides: TGTGCCAGCAGCCCCGTAAGCGGGGGGTACTACAATGAGCAGTTCTTC.

This clonotype showed up just a few times. This chain joins TRBV6-2 or TRBV6-3 and TRBJ2-5; 9 positions agree with TRBD1. Germline assignment: CDR1 MNHEY and CDR2 SVGEGT. The junction had 8 bases not matched to a gene; V was cut back by 2 bases and J by 1 base. The CDR3 has 17 residues. The CDR3 loop reads CASSYERDRVPQETQYF. CDR3 bases: TGTGCCAGCAGTTACGAGCGGGACAGGGTTCCCCAAGAGACCCAGTACTTC.

This clonotype was counted only a few times. V is TRBV19 and J is TRBJ1-2; no firm D call. In germline, CDR1 is LNHDA, CDR2 SQIVND (reference sequence). Deletions cut 6 bases from V and 1 base from J, with 15 bases between. This CDR3 has 15 amino acids. CDR3 sequence reads: CASSDLAPYNYGYTF. The CDR3 DNA reads as TGTGCCAGTAGCGACCTAGCGCCTTATAACTATGGCTACACCTTC.

This chain uses TRBV20-1 with TRBJ2-5, with D perhaps TRBD1 (5 bases). The J call may be wrong; the DNA end is better matched by TRBJ2-7. In germline, CDR1 is DFQATT, CDR2 SNEGSKA (reference sequence). CDR3 size: 14 residues. The CDR3 DNA reads as TGCAGTGCTAGAGATCCAAGGGGCCCCGGCGAGCAGTACTTC. It translates to CSARDPRGPGEQYF.

This clonotype showed up just a few times. The chain links TRBV28 to TRBJ2-1; 8 nucleotides line up with TRBD1. The J segment lost 5 bases and the V segment lost 5 bases, leaving 8 bases of the junction unmatched. This CDR3 region has 15 residues. Per the germline V gene, CDR1 is MDHEN and CDR2 is SYDVKM. Written as DNA, the CDR3 is TGTGCCAGCAGTGTTCCGGGACAGGTTCACAATGAGCAGTTCTTC. Its translation: CASSVPGQVHNEQFF.

This rearrangement joins TRBV2 to TRBJ2-7; D ambiguous. Germline values: CDR1 SNHLY, CDR2 FYNNEI. The CDR3 consists of 13 residues. Between the trimmed V and J ends, which lost 6 bases and 6 bases, there was a span of 15 bases. The CDR3: CASSADVSPEQYF. The CDR3 DNA reads as TGTGCCAGCAGCGCCGACGTGAGTCCCGAGCAGTACTTC.

This clonotype was counted a few times. V and J are TRBV28 and TRBJ1-3, with D maybe TRBD1 (5 bases). The CDR3 contains 14 residues. Germline lookup yields CDR1 MDHEN and CDR2 SYDVKM. V was cut by 2 bases and J by 2 bases, with 7 bases left in between. CDR3 region: CASSLGGTGNTIYF. DNA of the CDR3: TGTGCCAGCAGTTTAGGGGGGACTGGAAACACCATATATTTT. Full variable domain (rest looked up from reference TRBV28 and TRBJ1-3): DVKVTQSSRYLVKRTGEKVFLECVQDMDHENMFWYRQDPGLGLRLIYFSYDVKMKEKGDIPEGYSVSREKKERFSLILESASTNQTSMYLCASSLGGTGNTIYFGEGSWLTVV.

This clonotype was observed a handful of times. The V gene is TRBV5-4, the J gene TRBJ2-3; 7 bases agree with TRBD1. Germline V gene data show CDR1 as SGHNT and CDR2 as YYREEE (reference sequence). Trimming removed 4 bases from V and 6 bases from J; junction bases left unmatched: 8. The CDR3 covers 14 residues. In DNA, the CDR3 is TGTGCCAGCAGCCAGACAGGGAACACGGATACGCAGTATTTT. Residues: CASSQTGNTDTQYF.

The chain recombines TRBV7-9 with TRBJ2-6; D possibly matches TRBD1 or TRBD2 (6 bases each). V gave up 5 bases and J gave up 6 bases, with 14 bases separating them. CDR1 and CDR2 from the germline V gene are SEHNR and FQNEAQ (reference sequence). The CDR3 loop spans 15 amino acids. The DNA of the CDR3 is TGTGCCAGCAGCGCCGAGGGGGGTATGGCCAACGTCCTGACTTTC. This translates into CASSAEGGMANVLTF. Looking up the rest from reference TRBV7-9 and TRBJ2-6 gives the full variable domain: DTGVSQNPRHKITKRGQNVTFRCDPISEHNRLYWYRQTLGQGPEFLTYFQNEAQLEKSRLLSDRFSAERPKGSFSTLEIQRTEQGDSAMYLCASSAEGGMANVLTFGAGSRLTVL.

This sequence joins TRBV29-1 and TRBJ1-1; no clear D gene. With 5 bases removed from V and 1 base from J, the gap between germline ends came to 11 bases. CDR3 length: 13 amino acids. CDR1 is SQVTM, CDR2 ANQGSEA, per germline. CDR3: CSVKGQANTEAFF. The CDR3 nucleotides read TGCAGCGTTAAGGGTCAGGCGAACACTGAAGCTTTCTTT.

This chain links TRBV4-3 with TRBJ2-7, with a weak D call TRBD1 (5 bases). The CDR3 is 16 amino acids. The ends were cut back, 1 base at V and 3 bases at J, with 16 bases in the middle. Per germline, CDR1 LGHNA and CDR2 YSLEER. CDR3 sequence (DNA): TGCGCCAGCAGCCAAGTTCCAGGGAACCCATACTACGAGCAGTACTTC. As protein: CASSQVPGNPYYEQYF.

This clonotype was counted only a few times. The chain has TRBV4-2 and TRBJ2-1; D is ambiguous. The V end was cut by 0 bases, the J end by 1 base, with 7 bases between. The CDR3 loop spans 15 amino acids. The germline V gene has CDR1 LGHNA and CDR2 YNFKEQ. DNA of the CDR3: TGTGCCAGCAGCCAAGAGGAGACATCCTACAATGAGCAGTTCTTC. This codes for CASSQEETSYNEQFF.

This clonotype has a handful of counts. The genes are TRBV12-3 or TRBV12-4 and TRBJ2-3; 11 bases match TRBD2. J lost 3 bases, V lost 2 bases, and 7 bases had no gene match. The CDR3 loop spans 17 amino acids. CDR3 amino acids: CASSLPGGTSGTDTQYF. CDR3 in DNA: TGTGCCAGCAGTTTACCCGGCGGGACTAGCGGAACAGATACGCAGTATTTT.

The chain has TRBV29-1 and TRBJ2-5; 7 nucleotides line up with TRBD2. The CDR3 length is 12 residues. Germline V gene lookup returns CDR1 SQVTM and CDR2 ANQGSEA. V was clipped by 8 bases and J by 4 bases; unmatched bases: 7. The DNA for the CDR3 is TGCAGCATTGTTGGACTAGGAGAGACCCAGTACTTC. This codes for CSIVGLGETQYF.

V gene TRBV29-1 combines with J gene TRBJ2-5, with 9 bases lining up with TRBD1. Judging by the DNA end, TRBJ2-1 fits better; the J call may be wrong. Germline loops: CDR1 SQVTM, CDR2 ANQGSEA. The CDR3 covers 14 residues. The CDR3 coding sequence is TGCAGCGTAACCGGGACAGGGACTTGGAATGAGCAGTTCTTC. Protein: CSVTGTGTWNEQFF.

V gene TRBV5-1 combines with J gene TRBJ2-1, with 10 bases lining up with TRBD2. The length of the CDR3 is 15 residues. CDR1 SGHRS and CDR2 YFSETQ come from the germline V gene. Trimming removed 4 bases from V and 5 bases from J; junction bases left unmatched: 6. The CDR3 here is CASSPGTSVHNEQFF. CDR3 coding DNA: TGCGCCAGCAGCCCAGGGACTAGCGTACACAATGAGCAGTTCTTC.

This clonotype has more than one count but fewer than ten. The rearrangement uses TRBV29-1 and TRBJ2-4; TRBD1 or TRBD2 may be the D gene (5 bases each). This CDR3 comprises 16 residues. Germline V gene lookup returns CDR1 SQVTM and CDR2 ANQGSEA. V was cut by 7 bases and J by 8 bases, with 27 bases left in between. The CDR3 region is CSAQGEPGPSVDIQYF. The CDR3 DNA is TGCAGCGCGCAAGGAGAACCGGGGCCCTCCGTGGACATTCAGTACTTC.

The chain uses TRBV18 and TRBJ2-6, with D perhaps given as TRBD1 or TRBD2 (5 bases each). Germline loops: CDR1 KGHSH, CDR2 LQKENI. CDR3 length equals 18 residues. The V and J ends lost 3 bases and 0 bases respectively, with 15 bases between them. CDR3 in DNA: TGTGCCAGCTCACCCCAGGAATCAGGGACCTCTGGGGCCAACGTCCTGACTTTC. As protein: CASSPQESGTSGANVLTF. The whole variable domain, filled in from reference TRBV18 and TRBJ2-6, reads NAGVMQNPRHLVRRRGQEARLRCSPMKGHSHVYWYRQLPEEGLKFMVYLQKENIIDESGMPKERFSAEFPKEGPSILRIQQVVRGDSAAYFCASSPQESGTSGANVLTFGAGSRLTVL.

The chain links TRBV20-1 to TRBJ2-7; weak D call: TRBD1 (6 bases). From germline, CDR1 is DFQATT and CDR2 SNEGSKA (reference sequence). Trimming pared 6 bases from V and 0 bases from J, leaving 18 bases between. This CDR3 has 15 amino acids. For the CDR3, the DNA is TGCAGTGCGCGCCTCAGGGGCTCAAGCTCCTACGAGCAGTACTTC. Protein: CSARLRGSSSYEQYF.

The chain links TRBV7-2 to TRBJ2-5; 11 positions agree with TRBD2. CDR1 and CDR2 (germline): SGHTA, FQGNSA. Unmatched junction bases numbered 7, after V lost 4 bases and J lost 3 bases. The CDR3 sequence is 16 residues long. Here the CDR3 reads CASSSYRLAGKETQYF. In DNA form, the CDR3 reads TGTGCCAGCAGCTCTTATAGACTAGCGGGAAAAGAGACCCAGTACTTC.

This clonotype was observed many times. This chain connects TRBV4-1 to TRBJ1-1; 7 bases line up with TRBD1. V lost 2 bases to trimming and J lost 4 bases; unmatched junction nucleotides: 1. Germline V CDR1 and CDR2: MGHRA, YSYEKL. The CDR3 sequence is 13 residues long. The CDR3 sequence: CASSQTGVTEAFF. CDR3 nucleotides: TGCGCCAGCAGCCAAACAGGGGTCACTGAAGCTTTCTTT.

Remarks on this clonotype: The junction departs from germline at one end; a sequencing error may be responsible. This chain links TRBV4-3 with TRBJ2-4; possible D gene TRBD2, 6 bases. Per germline, CDR1 LGHNA and CDR2 YSLEER. The CDR3 runs 14 residues. Here the CDR3 reads CASSQEGTKNIQHF. The CDR3 nucleotides read TGCGCCAGCAGCCAGGAGGGGACCAAAAACATTCAGCACTTC.

The rearrangement uses TRBV20-1 and TRBJ1-6, with TRBD1 as a possible D gene (5 bases). Trimming cost V 1 base and J 4 bases, with 11 bases left between them. The germline V gene has CDR1 DFQATT and CDR2 SNEGSKA (reference sequence). This CDR3 has 15 amino acids. CDR3 residues: CSARAPGRYNSPLHF. CDR3 bases: TGCAGTGCTAGAGCTCCGGGACGGTATAATTCACCCCTCCACTTT.

As regards this clonotype: Possible read error: a much larger clone is one base away. The chain employs TRBV6-1 and TRBJ1-1; D unresolved. Trimming left V 6 bases short and J 1 base short, with 3 bases between. The germline V gene encodes CDR1 MNHNS and CDR2 SASEGT. The CDR3 runs 11 residues. This CDR3 reads CASRPNTEAFF. The DNA for the CDR3 is TGTGCCAGCAGGCCGAACACTGAAGCTTTCTTT.

The V and J genes are TRBV28 and TRBJ2-5; a weak D match, TRBD1 (6 bases). The end of the DNA is better explained by TRBJ2-7, so the J call may be wrong. Germline loops: CDR1 MDHEN, CDR2 SYDVKM. This CDR3 has 14 amino acids. The CDR3 sequence: CASSFLGQSDEQYF. CDR3 DNA sequence: TGTGCCAGCAGTTTCCTCGGACAGAGCGACGAGCAGTACTTC.